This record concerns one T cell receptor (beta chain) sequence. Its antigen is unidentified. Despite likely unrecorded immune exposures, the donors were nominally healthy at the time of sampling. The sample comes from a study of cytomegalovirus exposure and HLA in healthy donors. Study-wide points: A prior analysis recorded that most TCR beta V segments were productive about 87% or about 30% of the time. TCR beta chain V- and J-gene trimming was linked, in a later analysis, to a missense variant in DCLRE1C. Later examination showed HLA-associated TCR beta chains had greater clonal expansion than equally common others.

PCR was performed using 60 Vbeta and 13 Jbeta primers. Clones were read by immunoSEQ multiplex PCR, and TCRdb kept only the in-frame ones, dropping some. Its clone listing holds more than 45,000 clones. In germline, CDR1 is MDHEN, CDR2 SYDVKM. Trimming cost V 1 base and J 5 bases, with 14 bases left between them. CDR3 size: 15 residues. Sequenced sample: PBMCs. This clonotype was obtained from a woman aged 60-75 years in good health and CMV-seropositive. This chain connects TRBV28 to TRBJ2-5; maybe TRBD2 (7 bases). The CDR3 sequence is CASSLLRGGWETQYF. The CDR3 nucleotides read TGTGCCAGCAGTTTATTAAGGGGGGGCTGGGAGACCCAGTACTTC.